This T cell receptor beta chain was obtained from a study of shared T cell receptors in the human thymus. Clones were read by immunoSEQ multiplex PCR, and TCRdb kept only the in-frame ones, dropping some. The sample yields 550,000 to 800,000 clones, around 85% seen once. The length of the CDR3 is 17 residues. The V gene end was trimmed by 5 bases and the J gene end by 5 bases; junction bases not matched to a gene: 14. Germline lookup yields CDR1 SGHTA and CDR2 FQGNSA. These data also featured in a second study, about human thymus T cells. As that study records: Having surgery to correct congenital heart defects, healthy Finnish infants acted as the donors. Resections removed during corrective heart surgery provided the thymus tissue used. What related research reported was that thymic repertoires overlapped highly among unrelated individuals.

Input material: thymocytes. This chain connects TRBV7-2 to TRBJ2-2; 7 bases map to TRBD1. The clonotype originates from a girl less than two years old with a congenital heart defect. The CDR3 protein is CASSRPPEGARTGELFF. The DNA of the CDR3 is TGTGCCAGCAGCCGACCCCCTGAGGGGGCACGGACCGGGGAGCTGTTTTTT.